The sequence of this TCR beta chain was determined in a study of T cell changes during pregnancy in multiple sclerosis. Assay used: immunoSEQ multiplex PCR; TCRdb lists only in-frame clones, some missing. Of about 51,000 clones listed, 94% are singletons. The length of the CDR3 is 13 residues. Germline V lookup: CDR1 SGHDT, CDR2 YYEEEE. After removal of 1 base from V and 8 bases from J, the junction contained 3 bases not matched to a gene. The sequencing here drew on CD4+ T cells from peripheral blood mononuclear cells, taken in the second trimester of pregnancy. V usage is TRBV5-6 and J usage is TRBJ1-2; TRBD1 aligns across 9 bases. This TCR was recovered from a female donor with multiple sclerosis, enrolled in a pregnancy study. CDR3 sequence reads: CASSLSTGGGYTF. In DNA form, the CDR3 reads TGTGCCAGCAGCTTGTCGACAGGGGGAGGCTACACCTTC. Combining the CDR3 with reference TRBV5-6 and TRBJ1-2 gives the whole variable domain DAGVTQSPTHLIKTRGQQVTLRCSPKSGHDTVSWYQQALGQGPQFIFQYYEEEERQRGNFPDRFSGHQFPNYSSELNVNALLLGDSALYLCASSLSTGGGYTFGSGTRLTVV.